This record covers a single TCR beta chain. Its antigen is not identified. Using RNA template, CDR3s of TCR alpha and beta were amplified with iRepertoire arm-PCR. Tissue mRNA or PBMC total RNA, roughly 85-450 ng, went into one-step reverse transcription and amplification. TCRdb processed the multiplex PCR reads anew with MiXCR; each CDR3 protein has one entry. The table shows more than 95,000 distinct CDR3 sequences, with under 30% occurring only once. The CDR3 is made up of 15 amino acids. V was pared by 6 bases and J by 0 bases, with 12 bases between. The source of the sample is a study of glioma-infiltrating T cells. The study's findings and limits: Only very few CDR3 sequences appeared in both tissue and blood. Gliomas, especially low-grade, showed above-expected tissue-blood divergence; non-neoplastic patients showed below.

The sequence was obtained from a human donor with low-grade glioma or glioblastoma, undergoing nonglioma brain surgery, or in good health (not recorded which). This chain links TRBV12-3 or TRBV12-4 with TRBJ1-3; the D gene is possibly TRBD1 (5 bases). Sequencing was performed on glioma tissue, nonneoplastic brain tissue, or PBMCs (not recorded which). Here the CDR3 DNA reads TGTGCCAGCAGGATCGGGGGGGACTCTGGAAACACCATATATTTT. Its translation is CASRIGGDSGNTIYF.